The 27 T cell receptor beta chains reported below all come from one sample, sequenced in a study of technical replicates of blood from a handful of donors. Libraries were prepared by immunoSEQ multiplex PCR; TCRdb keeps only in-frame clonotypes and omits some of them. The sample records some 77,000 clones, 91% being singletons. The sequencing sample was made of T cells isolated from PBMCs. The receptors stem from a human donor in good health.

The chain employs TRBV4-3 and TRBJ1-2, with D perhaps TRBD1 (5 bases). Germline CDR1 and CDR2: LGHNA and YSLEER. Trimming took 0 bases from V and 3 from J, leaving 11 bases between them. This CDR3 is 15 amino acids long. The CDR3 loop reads CASSQDDRQDYGYTF. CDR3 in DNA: TGCGCCAGCAGCCAAGATGACAGACAAGACTATGGCTACACCTTC.

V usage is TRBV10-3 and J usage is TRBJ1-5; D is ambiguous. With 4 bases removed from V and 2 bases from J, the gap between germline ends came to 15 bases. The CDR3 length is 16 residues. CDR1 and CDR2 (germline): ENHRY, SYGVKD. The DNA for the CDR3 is TGTGCCATCAGTGCCTCGGAAAACGGGGGCAATCAGCCCCAGCATTTT. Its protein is CAISASENGGNQPQHF.

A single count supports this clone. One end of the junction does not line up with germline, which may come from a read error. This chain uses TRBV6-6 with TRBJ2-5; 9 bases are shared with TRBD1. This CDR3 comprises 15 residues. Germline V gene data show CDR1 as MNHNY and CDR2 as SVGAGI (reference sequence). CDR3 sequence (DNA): TGTGCCAGCAGTCTTCTCCGGGGACAGGGAGAGGCCCAGTACTTC. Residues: CASSLLRGQGEAQYF.

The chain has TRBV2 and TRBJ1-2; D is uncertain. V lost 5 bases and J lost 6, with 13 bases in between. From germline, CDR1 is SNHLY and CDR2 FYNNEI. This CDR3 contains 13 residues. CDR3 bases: TGTGCCAGCAGTCTGCCCTCTTCTAATGGCTACACCTTC. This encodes CASSLPSSNGYTF.

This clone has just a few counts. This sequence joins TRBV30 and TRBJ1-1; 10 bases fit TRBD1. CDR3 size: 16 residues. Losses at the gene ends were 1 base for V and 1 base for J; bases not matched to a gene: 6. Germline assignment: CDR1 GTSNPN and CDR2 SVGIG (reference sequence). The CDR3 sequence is CAWSGTGGPWNTEAFF. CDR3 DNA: TGTGCCTGGAGTGGGACAGGGGGACCTTGGAACACTGAAGCTTTCTTT.

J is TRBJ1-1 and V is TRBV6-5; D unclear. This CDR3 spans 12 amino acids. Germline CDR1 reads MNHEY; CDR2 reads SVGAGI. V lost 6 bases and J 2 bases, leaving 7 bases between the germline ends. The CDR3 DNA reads TGTGCCAGCAGCTCTATTAACACTGAAGCTTTCTTT. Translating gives CASSSINTEAFF.

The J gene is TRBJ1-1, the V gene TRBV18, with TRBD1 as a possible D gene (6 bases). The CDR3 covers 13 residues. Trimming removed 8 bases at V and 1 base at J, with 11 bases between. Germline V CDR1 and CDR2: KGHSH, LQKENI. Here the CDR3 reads CASLRGGNTEAFF. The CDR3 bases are TGTGCCAGCCTAAGGGGGGGGAACACTGAAGCTTTCTTT.

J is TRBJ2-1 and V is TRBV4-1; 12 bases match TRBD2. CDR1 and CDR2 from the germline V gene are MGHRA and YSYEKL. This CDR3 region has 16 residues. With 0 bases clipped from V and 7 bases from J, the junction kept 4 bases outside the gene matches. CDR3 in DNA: TGCGCCAGCAGCCAAGATACTAGCGGGGGGACAAATGAGCAGTTCTTC. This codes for CASSQDTSGGTNEQFF.

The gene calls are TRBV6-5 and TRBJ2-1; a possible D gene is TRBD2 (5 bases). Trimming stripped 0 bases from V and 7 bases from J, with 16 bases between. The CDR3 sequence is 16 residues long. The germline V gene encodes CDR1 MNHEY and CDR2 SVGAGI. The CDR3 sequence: CASSYSNSWEWNEQFF. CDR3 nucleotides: TGTGCCAGCAGTTACTCGAATTCGTGGGAGTGGAATGAGCAGTTCTTC.

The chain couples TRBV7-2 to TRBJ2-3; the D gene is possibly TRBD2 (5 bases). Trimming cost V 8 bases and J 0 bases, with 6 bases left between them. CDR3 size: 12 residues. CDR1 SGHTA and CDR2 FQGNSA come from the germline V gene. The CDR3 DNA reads TGTGCCAGCGGGAGTAGCACAGATACGCAGTATTTT. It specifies CASGSSTDTQYF.

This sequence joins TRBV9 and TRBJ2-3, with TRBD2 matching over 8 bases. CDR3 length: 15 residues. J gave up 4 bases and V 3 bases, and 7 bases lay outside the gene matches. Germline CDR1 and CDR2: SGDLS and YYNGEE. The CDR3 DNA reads TGTGCCAGCAGCGCGAGCGGGAGAGGGGCAGATACGCAGTATTTT. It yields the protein CASSASGRGADTQYF.

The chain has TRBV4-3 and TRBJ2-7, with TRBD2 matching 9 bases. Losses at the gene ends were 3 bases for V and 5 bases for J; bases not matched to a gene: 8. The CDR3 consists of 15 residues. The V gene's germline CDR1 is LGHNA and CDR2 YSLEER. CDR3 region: CASSQTSGRVHEQYF. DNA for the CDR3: TGCGCCAGCAGCCAGACTAGCGGTAGAGTTCACGAGCAGTACTTC.

In DNA, the CDR3 is TGCGCCAGCAGCCCCGGACTAGCGGGAGGGACAATTATGATCGCAGATACGCAGTATTTT. Amino acids: CASSPGLAGGTIMIADTQYF. This chain connects TRBV5-1 to TRBJ2-3, with 15 bases that match TRBD2. Germline-derived CDR1 and CDR2 are SGHRS and YFSETQ. This CDR3 has 20 residues. V lost 4 bases and J lost 4; bases outside the gene matches: 16. Combining the CDR3 with reference TRBV5-1 and TRBJ2-3 gives the whole variable domain KAGVTQTPRYLIKTRGQQVTLSCSPISGHRSVSWYQQTPGQGLQFLFEYFSETQRNKGNFPGRFSGRQFSNSRSEMNVSTLELGDSALYLCASSPGLAGGTIMIADTQYFGPGTRLTVL.

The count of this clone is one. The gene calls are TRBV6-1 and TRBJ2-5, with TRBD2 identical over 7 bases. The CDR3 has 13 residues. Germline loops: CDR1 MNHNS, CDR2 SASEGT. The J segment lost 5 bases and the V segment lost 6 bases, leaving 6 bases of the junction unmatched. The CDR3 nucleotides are TGTGCCAGCAGGTGGGCGGGAGAGGAGACCCAGTACTTC. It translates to CASRWAGEETQYF.

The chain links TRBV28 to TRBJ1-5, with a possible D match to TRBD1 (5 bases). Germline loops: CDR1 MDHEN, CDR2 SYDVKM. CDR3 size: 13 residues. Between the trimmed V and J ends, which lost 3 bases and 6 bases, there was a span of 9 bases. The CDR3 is CASSLTGGQPQHF. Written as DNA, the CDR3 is TGTGCCAGCAGTTTGACCGGGGGTCAGCCCCAGCATTTT.

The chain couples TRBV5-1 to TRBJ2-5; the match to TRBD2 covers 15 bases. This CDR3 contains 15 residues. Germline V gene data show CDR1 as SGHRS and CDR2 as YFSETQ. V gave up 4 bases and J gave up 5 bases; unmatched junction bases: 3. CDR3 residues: CASSGGTSGRETQYF. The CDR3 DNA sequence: TGCGCCAGCAGCGGTGGGACTAGCGGGAGGGAGACCCAGTACTTC.

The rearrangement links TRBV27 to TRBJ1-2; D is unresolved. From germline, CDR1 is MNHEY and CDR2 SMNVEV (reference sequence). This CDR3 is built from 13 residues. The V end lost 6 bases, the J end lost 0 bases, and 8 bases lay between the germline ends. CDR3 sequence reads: CASRENTNYGYTF. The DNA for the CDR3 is TGTGCCAGCAGGGAGAACACTAACTATGGCTACACCTTC.

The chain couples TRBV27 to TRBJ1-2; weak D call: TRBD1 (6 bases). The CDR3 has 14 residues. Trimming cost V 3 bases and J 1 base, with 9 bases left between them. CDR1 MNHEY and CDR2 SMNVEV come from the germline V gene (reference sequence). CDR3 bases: TGTGCCAGCAGTTTTGGACAGTTTAACTATGGCTACACCTTC. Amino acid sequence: CASSFGQFNYGYTF.

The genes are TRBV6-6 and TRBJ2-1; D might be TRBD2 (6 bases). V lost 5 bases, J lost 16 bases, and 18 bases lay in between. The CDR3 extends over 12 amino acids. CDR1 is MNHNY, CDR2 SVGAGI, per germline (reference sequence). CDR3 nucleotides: TGTGCCAGCAGTCCCGGGACTCCGCCTCAATTCTTC. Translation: CASSPGTPPQFF.

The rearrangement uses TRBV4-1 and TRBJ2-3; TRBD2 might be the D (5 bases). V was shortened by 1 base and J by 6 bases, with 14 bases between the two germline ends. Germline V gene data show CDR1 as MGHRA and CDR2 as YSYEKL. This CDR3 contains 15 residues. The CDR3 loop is CASSQGKGEGDTQYF. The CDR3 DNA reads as TGCGCCAGCAGCCAAGGAAAGGGAGAAGGGGATACGCAGTATTTT.

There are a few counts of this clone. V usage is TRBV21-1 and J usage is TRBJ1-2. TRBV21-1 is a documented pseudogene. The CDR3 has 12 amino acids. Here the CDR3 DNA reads TGTGCCAGCAGCAAAGTCGGGGTTGGCTACACCTTC. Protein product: CASSKVGVGYTF.

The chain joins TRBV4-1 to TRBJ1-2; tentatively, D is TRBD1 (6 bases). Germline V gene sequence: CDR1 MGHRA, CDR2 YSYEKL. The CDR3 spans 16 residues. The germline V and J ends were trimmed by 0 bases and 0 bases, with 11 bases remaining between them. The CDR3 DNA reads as TGCGCCAGCAGCCAAGATGTAGAGGGGGCTAACTATGGCTACACCTTC. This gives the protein CASSQDVEGANYGYTF.

The CDR3 DNA sequence: TGTGCCAGCAGCTACGGACTGAGCACAGATACGCAGTATTTT. Amino acid sequence: CASSYGLSTDTQYF. The V gene is TRBV7-2, the J gene TRBJ2-3, with a tentative D call TRBD2 (5 bases). CDR3 length: 14 amino acids. Germline CDR1 and CDR2: SGHTA and FQGNSA. V was cut by 4 bases and J by 0 bases, with 8 bases left in between.

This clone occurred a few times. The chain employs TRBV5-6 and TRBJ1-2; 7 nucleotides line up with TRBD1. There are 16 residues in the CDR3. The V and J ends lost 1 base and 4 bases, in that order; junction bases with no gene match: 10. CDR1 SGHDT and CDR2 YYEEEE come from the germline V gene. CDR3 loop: CASSLPRDPGGYGYTF. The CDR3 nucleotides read TGTGCCAGCAGCTTGCCCCGGGACCCAGGGGGCTATGGCTACACCTTC.

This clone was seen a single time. DNA of the CDR3: TGTGCCAGCAGCTGGACCCTGAGCAGGGTTATGAACACTGAAGCTTTCTTT. Translation gives CASSWTLSRVMNTEAFF. The genes are TRBV11-2 and TRBJ1-1; D perhaps matches TRBD1 (5 bases). The CDR3 runs to 17 residues. V dropped 4 bases and J dropped 0 bases, with 18 bases sitting between them. Germline V gene data show CDR1 as SGHAT and CDR2 as FQNNGV.

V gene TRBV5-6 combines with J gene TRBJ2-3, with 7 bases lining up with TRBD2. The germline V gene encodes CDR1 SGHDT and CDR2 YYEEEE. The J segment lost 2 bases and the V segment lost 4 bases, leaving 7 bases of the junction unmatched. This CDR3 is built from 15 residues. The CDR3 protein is CASSRATSVTDTQYF. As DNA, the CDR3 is TGTGCCAGCAGCCGGGCCACTAGCGTCACAGATACGCAGTATTTT.

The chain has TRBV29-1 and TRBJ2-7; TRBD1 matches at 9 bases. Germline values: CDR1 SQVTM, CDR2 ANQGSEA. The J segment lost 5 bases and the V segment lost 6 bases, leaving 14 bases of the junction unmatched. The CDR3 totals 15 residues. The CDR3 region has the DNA TGCAGCGTGGCTAAAACCGGGACAGGGCTGGACGAGCAGTACTTC. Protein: CSVAKTGTGLDEQYF.